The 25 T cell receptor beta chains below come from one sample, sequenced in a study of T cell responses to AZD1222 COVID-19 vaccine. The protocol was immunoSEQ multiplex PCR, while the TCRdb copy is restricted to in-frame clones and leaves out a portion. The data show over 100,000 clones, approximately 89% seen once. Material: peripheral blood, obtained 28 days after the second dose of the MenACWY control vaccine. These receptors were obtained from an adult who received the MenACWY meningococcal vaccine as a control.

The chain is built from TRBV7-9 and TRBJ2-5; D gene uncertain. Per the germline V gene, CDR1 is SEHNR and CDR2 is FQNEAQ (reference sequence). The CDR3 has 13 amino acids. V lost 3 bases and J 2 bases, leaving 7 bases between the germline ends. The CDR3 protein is CASSFGFQETQYF. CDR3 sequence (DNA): TGTGCCAGCAGCTTTGGGTTTCAAGAGACCCAGTACTTC.

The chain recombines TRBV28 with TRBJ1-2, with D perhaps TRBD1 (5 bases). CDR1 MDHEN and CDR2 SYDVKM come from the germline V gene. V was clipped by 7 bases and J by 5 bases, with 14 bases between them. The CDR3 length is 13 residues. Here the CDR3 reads CASILRRGYGYTF. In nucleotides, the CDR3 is TGTGCCAGCATCTTGCGGCGGGGGTATGGCTACACCTTC.

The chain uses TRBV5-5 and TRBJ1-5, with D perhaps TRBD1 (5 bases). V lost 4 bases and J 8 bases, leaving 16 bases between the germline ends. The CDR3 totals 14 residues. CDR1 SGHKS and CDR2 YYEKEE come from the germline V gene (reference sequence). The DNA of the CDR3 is TGTGCCAGCAGCCATGGAGGAGGGGCTAAGCCCCAGCATTTT. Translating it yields CASSHGGGAKPQHF.

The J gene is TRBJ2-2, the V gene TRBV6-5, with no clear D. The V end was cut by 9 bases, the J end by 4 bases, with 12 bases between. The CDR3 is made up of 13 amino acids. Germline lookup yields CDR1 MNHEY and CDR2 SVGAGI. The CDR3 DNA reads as TGTGCCAGGGGGTGGGGTGTCACCGGGGAGCTGTTTTTT. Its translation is CARGWGVTGELFF.

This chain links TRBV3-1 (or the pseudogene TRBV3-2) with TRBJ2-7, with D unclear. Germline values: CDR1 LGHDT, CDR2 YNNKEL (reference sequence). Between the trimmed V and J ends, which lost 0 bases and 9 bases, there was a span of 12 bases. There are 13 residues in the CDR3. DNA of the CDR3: TGTGCCAGCAGCCAAGATGGGGTGAGGATGCAGTACTTC. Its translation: CASSQDGVRMQYF.

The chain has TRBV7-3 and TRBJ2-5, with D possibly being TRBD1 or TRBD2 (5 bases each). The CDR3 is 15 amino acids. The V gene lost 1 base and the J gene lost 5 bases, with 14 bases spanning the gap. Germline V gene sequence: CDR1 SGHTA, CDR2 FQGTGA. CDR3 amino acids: CASSLSPGSSETQYF. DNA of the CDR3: TGTGCCAGCAGCTTAAGCCCAGGGAGTAGTGAGACCCAGTACTTC.

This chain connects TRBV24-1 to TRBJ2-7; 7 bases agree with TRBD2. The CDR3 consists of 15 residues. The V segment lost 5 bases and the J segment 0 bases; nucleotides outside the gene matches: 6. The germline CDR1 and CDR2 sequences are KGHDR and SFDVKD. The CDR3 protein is CATSAGIAGSYEQYF. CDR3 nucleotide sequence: TGTGCCACCAGTGCCGGGATAGCGGGCTCCTACGAGCAGTACTTC.

The CDR3 nucleotides read TGTGCCAGCAGCCCAACGCGGGAGGATGGCTACACCTTC. Translation gives CASSPTREDGYTF. V usage is TRBV7-2 and J usage is TRBJ1-2; D call uncertain. V lost 5 bases, J lost 6 bases, and 13 bases lay in between. Germline CDR1 is SGHTA and CDR2 is FQGNSA. The CDR3 spans 13 residues.

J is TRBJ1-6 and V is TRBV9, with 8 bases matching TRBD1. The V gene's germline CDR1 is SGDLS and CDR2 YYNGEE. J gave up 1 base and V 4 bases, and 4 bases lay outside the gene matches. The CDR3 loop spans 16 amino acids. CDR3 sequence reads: CASSQGAGSYNSPLHF. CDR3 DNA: TGTGCCAGCAGCCAGGGGGCGGGATCCTATAATTCACCCCTCCACTTT. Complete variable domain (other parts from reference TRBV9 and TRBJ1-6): DSGVTQTPKHLITATGQRVTLRCSPRSGDLSVYWYQQSLDQGLQFLIQYYNGEERAKGNILERFSAQQFPDLHSELNLSSLELGDSALYFCASSQGAGSYNSPLHFGNGTRLTVT.

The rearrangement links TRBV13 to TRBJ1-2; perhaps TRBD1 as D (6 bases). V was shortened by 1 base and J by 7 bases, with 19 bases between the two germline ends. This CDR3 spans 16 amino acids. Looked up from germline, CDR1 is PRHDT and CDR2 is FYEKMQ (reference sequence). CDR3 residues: CASSLVVSGGARGYTF. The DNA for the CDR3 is TGTGCCAGCAGCTTAGTTGTTAGTGGGGGGGCGCGTGGCTACACCTTC.

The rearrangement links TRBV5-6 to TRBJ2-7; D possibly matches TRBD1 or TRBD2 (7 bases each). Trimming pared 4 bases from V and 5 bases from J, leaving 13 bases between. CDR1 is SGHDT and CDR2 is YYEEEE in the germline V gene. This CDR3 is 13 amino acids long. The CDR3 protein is CASSPGGVHEQYF. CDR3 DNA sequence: TGTGCCAGCAGCCCAGGGGGGGTCCACGAGCAGTACTTC.

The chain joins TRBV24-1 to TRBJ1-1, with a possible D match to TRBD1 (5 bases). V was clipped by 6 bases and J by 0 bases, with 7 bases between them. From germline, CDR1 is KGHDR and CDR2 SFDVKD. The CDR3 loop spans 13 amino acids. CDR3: CATSQGVNTEAFF. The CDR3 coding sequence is TGTGCCACCAGTCAGGGTGTGAACACTGAAGCTTTCTTT.

Here the CDR3 DNA reads TGTGCCAGCTCACCGCAAGGGACAGGGGGTTTCCAAGAGACCCAGTACTTC. Translation: CASSPQGTGGFQETQYF. The chain is built from TRBV18 and TRBJ2-5; 11 bases match TRBD1. This CDR3 comprises 17 residues. The ends lost 3 bases at V and 1 base at J; junction bases unmatched: 7. CDR1 is KGHSH and CDR2 is LQKENI in the germline V gene. Drawing the rest from reference TRBV18 and TRBJ2-5, the complete variable domain is NAGVMQNPRHLVRRRGQEARLRCSPMKGHSHVYWYRQLPEEGLKFMVYLQKENIIDESGMPKERFSAEFPKEGPSILRIQQVVRGDSAAYFCASSPQGTGGFQETQYFGPGTRLLVL.

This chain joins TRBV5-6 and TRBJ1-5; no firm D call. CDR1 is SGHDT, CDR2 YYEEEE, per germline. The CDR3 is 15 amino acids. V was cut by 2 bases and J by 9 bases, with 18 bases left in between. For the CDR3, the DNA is TGTGCCAGCAGCTTAAGGTCAGGCTTCGATTTGCCCCAGCATTTT. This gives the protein CASSLRSGFDLPQHF. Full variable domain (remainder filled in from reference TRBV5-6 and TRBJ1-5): DAGVTQSPTHLIKTRGQQVTLRCSPKSGHDTVSWYQQALGQGPQFIFQYYEEEERQRGNFPDRFSGHQFPNYSSELNVNALLLGDSALYLCASSLRSGFDLPQHFGDGTRLSIL.

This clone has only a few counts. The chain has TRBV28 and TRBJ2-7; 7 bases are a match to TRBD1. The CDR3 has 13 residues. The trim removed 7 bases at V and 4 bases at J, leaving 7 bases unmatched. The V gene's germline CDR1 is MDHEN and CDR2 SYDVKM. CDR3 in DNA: TGTGCCAGCAAGACCCCGACAGGGTACGAGCAGTACTTC. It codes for CASKTPTGYEQYF.

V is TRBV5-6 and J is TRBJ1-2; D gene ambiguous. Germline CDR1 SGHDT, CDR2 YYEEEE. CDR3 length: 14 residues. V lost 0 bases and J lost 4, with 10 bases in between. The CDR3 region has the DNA TGTGCCAGCAGCTTGGAGGTAGGGATCTATGGCTACACCTTC. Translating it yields CASSLEVGIYGYTF.

For the CDR3, the DNA is TGTGCCAGCAGCAAAGGGGATCACTATGGCTACACCTTC. Amino acid sequence: CASSKGDHYGYTF. The rearrangement joins TRBV21-1 to TRBJ1-2. TRBV21-1 is assigned pseudogene status. This CDR3 has 13 amino acids.

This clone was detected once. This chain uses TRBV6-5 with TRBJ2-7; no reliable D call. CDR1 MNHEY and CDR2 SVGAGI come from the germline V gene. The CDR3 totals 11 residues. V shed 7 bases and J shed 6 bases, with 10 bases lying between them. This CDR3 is CASTSRGEQYF. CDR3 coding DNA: TGTGCCAGCACCTCCCGCGGCGAGCAGTACTTC.

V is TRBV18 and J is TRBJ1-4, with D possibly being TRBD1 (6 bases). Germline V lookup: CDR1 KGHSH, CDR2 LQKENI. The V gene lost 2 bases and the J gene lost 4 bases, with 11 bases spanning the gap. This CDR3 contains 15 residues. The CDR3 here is CASSPAGGLNEKLFF. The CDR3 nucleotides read TGTGCCAGCTCACCAGCGGGGGGCCTTAATGAAAAACTGTTTTTT.

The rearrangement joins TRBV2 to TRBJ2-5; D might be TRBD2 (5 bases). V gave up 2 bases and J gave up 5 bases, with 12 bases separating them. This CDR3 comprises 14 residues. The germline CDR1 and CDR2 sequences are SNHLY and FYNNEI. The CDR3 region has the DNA TGTGCCAGCAGTGAAATATTCTCGGGGGAGACCCAGTACTTC. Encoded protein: CASSEIFSGETQYF. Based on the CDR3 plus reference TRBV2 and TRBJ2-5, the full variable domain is EPEVTQTPSHQVTQMGQEVILRCVPISNHLYFYWYRQILGQKVEFLVSFYNNEISEKSEIFDDQFSVERPDGSNFTLKIRSTKLEDSAMYFCASSEIFSGETQYFGPGTRLLVL.

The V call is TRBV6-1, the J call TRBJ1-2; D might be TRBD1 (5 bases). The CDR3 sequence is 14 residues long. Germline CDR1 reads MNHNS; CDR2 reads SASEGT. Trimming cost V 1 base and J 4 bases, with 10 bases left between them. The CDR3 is CASSEGVGAYGYTF. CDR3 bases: TGTGCCAGCAGTGAAGGGGTAGGGGCCTATGGCTACACCTTC.

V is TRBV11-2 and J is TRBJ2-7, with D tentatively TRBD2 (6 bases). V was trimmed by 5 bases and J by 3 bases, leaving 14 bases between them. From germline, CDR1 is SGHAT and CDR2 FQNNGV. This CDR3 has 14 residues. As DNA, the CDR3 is TGTGCCAGCAGCCAGCCGGGACTGATCTACGAGCAGTACTTC. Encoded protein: CASSQPGLIYEQYF.

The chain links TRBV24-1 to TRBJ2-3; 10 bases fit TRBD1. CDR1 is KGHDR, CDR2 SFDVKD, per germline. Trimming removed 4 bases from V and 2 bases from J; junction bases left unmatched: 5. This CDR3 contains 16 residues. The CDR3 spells CATSDSGTGVTDTQYF. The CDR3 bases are TGTGCCACCAGTGACTCCGGGACAGGGGTCACAGATACGCAGTATTTT.

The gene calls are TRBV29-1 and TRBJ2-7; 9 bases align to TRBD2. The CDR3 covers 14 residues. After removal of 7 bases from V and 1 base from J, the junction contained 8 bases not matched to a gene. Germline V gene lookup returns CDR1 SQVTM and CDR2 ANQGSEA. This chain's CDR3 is CSAIAGVYSYEQYF. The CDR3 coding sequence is TGCAGCGCAATAGCGGGGGTCTATTCCTACGAGCAGTACTTC.

The CDR3 reads CASSEAPRGGKPQHF. The CDR3 DNA sequence: TGTGCCAGCAGTGAAGCGCCAAGAGGGGGGAAGCCCCAGCATTTT. The V gene is TRBV6-1, the J gene TRBJ1-5; a weak D match, TRBD1 (6 bases). Germline CDR1 is MNHNS and CDR2 is SASEGT. This CDR3 contains 15 residues. Trimming took off 0 bases at V and 8 bases at J, with 14 bases between the two ends.